This entry features one T cell receptor (beta chain) sequence. The antigen is not known. Here immunoSEQ multiplex PCR was the method, and the copy in TCRdb shows in-frame clones only, minus some. The sample contains around 160,000 clones, 90% to 95% of which appear only once. This sample is part of a study of T cell responses to AZD1222 COVID-19 vaccine. General study points: Of the AZD1222 recipients, only six were seropositive at baseline. Clonal diversity may have been underestimated in mostly white British donors. After two AZD1222 doses, spike-specific TCR breadth and depth rose versus day 0. Nearly half of spike-specific TCRs reportedly target unmutated variant regions.

Looked up from germline, CDR1 is LNHNV and CDR2 is YYDKDF (reference sequence). The V and J ends lost 0 bases and 1 base respectively, with 3 bases between them. The CDR3 is 13 residues long. The chain is built from TRBV15 and TRBJ1-1; D remains unclear. The clonotype comes from an adult in good health. This specimen consisted of peripheral blood, obtained on day 0 of AZD1222 vaccination. The CDR3 here is CATSRDRNTEAFF. The CDR3 DNA reads as TGTGCCACCAGCAGAGACAGGAACACTGAAGCTTTCTTT.